The sample holds many counts of the clone carrying this T cell receptor beta chain. V was shortened by 1 base and J by 9 bases, with 9 bases between the two germline ends. Germline CDR1 MGHRA, CDR2 YSYEKL. The CDR3 extends over 13 amino acids. The data are from a study of patients and donors after allogeneic stem cell transplantation. TCRdb fed the RT-PCR reads into MiXCR, producing one record per CDR3 protein. The table records hundreds of thousands of distinct CDR3 sequences, roughly 16% of them present only once. This receptor was taken from a human donor who was either an allogeneic HSCT recipient or a stem cell or donor lymphocyte infusion donor (not recorded which). It is not recorded whose cells these are; they may come from a transplant donor. Sequencing input: blood, either unsorted or a sorted T cell fraction (not recorded which). The rearrangement links TRBV4-1 to TRBJ2-2, with a possible D match to TRBD2 (5 bases). CDR3 DNA: TGCGCCAGCAGCCAAGTGGAGGAGAGGGAGCTGTTTTTT. This encodes CASSQVEERELFF.